Included here is one T cell receptor (beta chain) sequence, with context. The antigen is unknown. One entry per CDR3 protein results from TCRdb running MiXCR on the 5' RACE reads. The repertoire holds hundreds of thousands of distinct CDR3 sequences, with 18% as singletons. The record originates from a study of identical twins. Whole-study results and caveats: Among beta out-of-frame sequences, excess sharing between twins appeared weaker.

The V and J ends lost 5 bases and 6 bases respectively, with 10 bases between them. The CDR3 consists of 12 residues. These same data were also listed under a study on T cells expressing NK-cell markers. As reported in that work: Dominance of the CD3+CD56-NKG2C+ fraction by these clonotypes also held in a few donors.

The sequencing input was PBMCs. The chain has TRBV12-3 or TRBV12-4 and TRBJ1-1; weak D call: TRBD1 (5 bases). This TCR was recovered from a woman aged 18 to 35 in good health. CDR3 DNA: TGTGCCAGCAGTACAGGTTACGCTGAAGCTTTCTTT. Translating it yields CASSTGYAEAFF.